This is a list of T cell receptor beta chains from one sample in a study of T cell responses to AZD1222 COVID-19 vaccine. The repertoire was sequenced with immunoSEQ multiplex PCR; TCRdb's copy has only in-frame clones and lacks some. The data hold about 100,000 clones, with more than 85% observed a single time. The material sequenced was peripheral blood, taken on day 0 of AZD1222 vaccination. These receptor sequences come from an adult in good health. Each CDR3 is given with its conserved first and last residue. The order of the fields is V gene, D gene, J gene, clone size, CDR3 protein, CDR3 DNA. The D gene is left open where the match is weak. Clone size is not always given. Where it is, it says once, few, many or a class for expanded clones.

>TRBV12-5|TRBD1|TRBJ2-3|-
CASGPGTAQPLTDTQYF
TGTGCTAGTGGGCCCGGGACAGCACAACCCCTCACAGATACGCAGTATTTT
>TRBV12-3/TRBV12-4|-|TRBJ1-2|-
CASSLLGGYTF
TGTGCCAGCAGCTTACTGGGCGGCTACACCTTC
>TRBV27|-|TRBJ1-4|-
CASSPRQATNEKLFF
TGTGCCAGCAGTCCACGACAGGCAACTAATGAAAAACTGTTTTTT
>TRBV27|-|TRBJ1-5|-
CASSFGRGDQPQHF
TGTGCCAGCAGTTTTGGCAGGGGTGATCAGCCCCAGCATTTT
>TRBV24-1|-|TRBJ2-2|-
CATSDTNSNTGELFF
TGTGCCACCAGTGATACCAACAGCAACACCGGGGAGCTGTTTTTT
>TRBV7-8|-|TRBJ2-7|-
CASSLEGGFPYEQYF
TGTGCCAGCAGCTTAGAAGGGGGATTCCCCTACGAGCAGTACTTC
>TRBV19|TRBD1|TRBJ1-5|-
CASTHTGADSNQPQHF
TGTGCCAGCACACATACAGGGGCCGATAGCAATCAGCCCCAGCATTTT
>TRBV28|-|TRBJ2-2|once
CASTSEGINTGELFF
TGTGCCAGCACCTCGGAGGGCATAAACACCGGGGAGCTGTTTTTT
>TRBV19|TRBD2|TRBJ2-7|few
CASRERGEPYEQYF
TGTGCCAGTAGGGAACGGGGGGAGCCCTACGAGCAGTACTTC
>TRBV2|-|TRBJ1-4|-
CASSPRQRGDEKLFF
TGTGCCAGCAGTCCACGACAGAGGGGGGATGAAAAACTGTTTTTT
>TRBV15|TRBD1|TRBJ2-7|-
CATSREGQGYEQYF
TGTGCCACCAGCAGAGAAGGACAGGGCTACGAGCAGTACTTC
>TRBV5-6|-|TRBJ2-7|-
CASSLRAGSKEQYF
TGTGCCAGCAGCTTGAGGGCAGGGAGTAAAGAGCAGTACTTC
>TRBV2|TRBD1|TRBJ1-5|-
CASRPDREGQPQHF
TGTGCCAGCAGACCGGACAGGGAGGGCCAGCCCCAGCATTTT
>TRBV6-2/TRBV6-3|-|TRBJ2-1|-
CASSYSLSAAYNEQFF
TGTGCCAGCAGTTACTCTTTAAGCGCCGCATACAATGAGCAGTTCTTC
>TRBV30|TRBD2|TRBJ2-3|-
CAWRLAGGPPDTQYF
TGTGCCTGGCGATTAGCGGGGGGGCCACCAGATACGCAGTATTTT
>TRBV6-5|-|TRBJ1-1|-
CASSYQSAGNTEAFF
TGTGCCAGCAGTTACCAATCAGCAGGGAACACTGAAGCTTTCTTT
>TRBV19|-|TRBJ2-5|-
CASSSMGALQETQYF
TGTGCCAGTAGTTCCATGGGGGCCCTACAGGAGACCCAGTACTTC
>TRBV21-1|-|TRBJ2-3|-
CASGRLAGPHTQYF
TGTGCCAGCGGTCGACTAGCGGGACCCCATACGCAGTATTTT
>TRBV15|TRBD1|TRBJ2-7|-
CATGNTRGREQYF
TGTGCCACCGGCAATACCAGGGGGCGCGAGCAGTACTTC
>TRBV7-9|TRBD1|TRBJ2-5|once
CASSLASGGRETQYF
TGTGCCAGCAGCTTAGCGTCAGGGGGAAGAGAGACCCAGTACTTC
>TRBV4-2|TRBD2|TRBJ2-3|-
CASSQDPAGGTDTQYF
TGTGCCAGCAGCCAAGATCCAGCGGGGGGTACAGATACGCAGTATTTT
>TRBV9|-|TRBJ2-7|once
CASSVTGLPSYEQYF
TGTGCCAGCAGCGTCACGGGTTTGCCCTCCTACGAGCAGTACTTC
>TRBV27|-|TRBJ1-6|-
CASSLSRTLYNSPLHF
TGTGCCAGCAGTTTATCGAGGACACTCTATAATTCACCCCTCCACTTT
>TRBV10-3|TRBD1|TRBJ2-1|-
CASRVTGGRNEQFF
TGTGCCAGCCGAGTGACAGGGGGCAGGAATGAGCAGTTCTTC
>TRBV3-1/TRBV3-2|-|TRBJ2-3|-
CASSAGQRWGDTQYF
TGTGCCAGCAGCGCGGGACAACGGTGGGGAGATACGCAGTATTTT
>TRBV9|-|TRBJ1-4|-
CASSPRPSGTNEKLFF
TGTGCCAGCAGCCCCCGACCATCAGGCACTAATGAAAAACTGTTTTTT
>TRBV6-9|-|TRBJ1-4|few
CASSYIDRELFF
TGTGCCAGCAGTTATATCGATAGAGAACTGTTTTTT
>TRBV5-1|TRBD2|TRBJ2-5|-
CASSPRLAGVQETQYF
TGCGCCAGCAGCCCCCGGTTGGCGGGGGTACAAGAGACCCAGTACTTC
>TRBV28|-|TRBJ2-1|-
CASSSPAAVSYNEQFF
TGTGCCAGCAGTTCCCCTGCGGCCGTTTCCTACAATGAGCAGTTCTTC
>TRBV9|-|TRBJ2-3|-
CASSVSGISTDTQYF
TGTGCCAGCAGCGTGTCGGGTATTAGCACAGATACGCAGTATTTT
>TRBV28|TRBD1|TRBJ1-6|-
CASSERQGARDSPLHF
TGTGCCAGCAGTGAAAGACAGGGGGCGAGAGATTCACCCCTCCACTTT
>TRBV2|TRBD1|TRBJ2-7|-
CASRLRDRLYEQYF
TGTGCCAGCAGACTCCGGGACAGGCTCTACGAGCAGTACTTC
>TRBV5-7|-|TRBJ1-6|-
CASSPPQGPLSSYNSPLHF
TGTGCCAGCAGCCCACCACAGGGCCCTCTGAGCTCCTATAATTCACCCCTCCACTTT
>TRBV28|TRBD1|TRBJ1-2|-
CASSFGTDYGYTF
TGTGCCAGCAGTTTTGGGACAGACTATGGCTACACCTTC
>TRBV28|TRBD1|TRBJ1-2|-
CASSPSGTAHGYTF
TGTGCCAGCAGTCCCTCCGGGACAGCGCATGGCTACACCTTC
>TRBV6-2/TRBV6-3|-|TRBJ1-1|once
CASSLLQVNTEAFF
TGTGCCAGCAGCCTCTTACAGGTGAACACTGAAGCTTTCTTT
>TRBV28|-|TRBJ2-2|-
CASSTDGELFF
TGTGCCAGCAGTACCGACGGGGAGCTGTTTTTT
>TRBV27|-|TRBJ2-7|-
CASRSAAGTTYEQYF
TGTGCCAGTCGCTCGGCCGCCGGGACCACCTACGAGCAGTACTTC
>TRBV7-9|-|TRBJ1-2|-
CASSLARHYGYTF
TGTGCCAGCAGCTTAGCGCGGCACTATGGCTACACCTTC
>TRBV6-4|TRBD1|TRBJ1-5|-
CASSESTGDSNQPQHF
TGTGCCAGCAGTGAGTCGACAGGGGATAGCAATCAGCCCCAGCATTTT
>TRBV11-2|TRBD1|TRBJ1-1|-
CASSLSGDRNTEAFF
TGTGCCAGCAGCTTATCTGGGGACAGGAACACTGAAGCTTTCTTT
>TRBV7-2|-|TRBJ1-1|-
CASSTQRNTEAFF
TGTGCCAGCAGCACTCAGAGGAACACTGAAGCTTTCTTT
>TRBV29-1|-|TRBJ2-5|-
CSVEDRRVETQYF
TGCAGCGTTGAAGATCGCAGGGTAGAGACCCAGTACTTC
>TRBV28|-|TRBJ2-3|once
CASSPGTESRTDTQYF
TGTGCCAGCAGTCCGGGGACGGAAAGCCGCACAGATACGCAGTATTTT
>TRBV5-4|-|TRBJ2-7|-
CASSYYRDRLGEQYF
TGTGCCAGCAGCTACTACCGGGACAGACTAGGGGAGCAGTACTTC